This T cell receptor beta chain is from a study of OX40 agonist ivuxolimab in advanced cancers. Concerning this clone itself: Its antigen is not identified.

Profiled with immunoSEQ multiplex PCR; TCRdb holds only in-frame clones, not every one. Among about 40,000 clones, roughly 86% were seen once, and the ten largest hold 14% to 15%. Broader study findings: Average numbers of expanded clones were greater in CD8+ T cells than in CD4+.

J gave up 3 bases and V 3 bases, and 8 bases lay outside the gene matches. Germline CDR1 reads MNHNS; CDR2 reads SASEGT. The CDR3 runs to 16 residues. Source: CD4+ or CD8+ T cells sorted from blood, taken in a trial of the OX40 agonist ivuxolimab. This receptor was taken from an adult with an advanced solid tumor such as melanoma, head and neck, liver or kidney cancer. This chain uses TRBV6-1 with TRBJ1-5; TRBD1 aligns across 7 bases. The CDR3 region has the DNA TGTGCCAGCAGTGACCGGGACAGCTCCGTCAATCAGCCCCAGCATTTT. Protein product: CASSDRDSSVNQPQHF.